This T cell receptor (beta chain) was profiled in a study of human T cells and chemical hapten exposure. In the study overall: Cases of alopecia areata, totalis or universalis occurred in a predominantly female patient group. Study conclusions and caveats: Expanded TCRs were compared with controls, and the expanded TCRs formed significantly more large CDR3 similarity clusters.

This clonotype was counted a few times. Its target is not known. Time point denoted: patch test 1, 2 weeks after DPC sensitization. Indicated treatment: therapeutic diphenylcyclopropenone sensitization with weekly scalp DPC. TCRdb processed the RACE reads anew with MiXCR; each CDR3 protein has one entry. The data show nearly 350,000 distinct CDR3 sequences, approximately 6.3% seen once. Germline CDR1 is LGHNA and CDR2 is YSLEER. The V and J ends lost 3 bases and 4 bases respectively, with 16 bases between them. This CDR3 spans 16 amino acids. The receptor comes from a woman younger than 35 with alopecia areata. Some clones in this sample may be carry-over from other donors' samples. The chain employs TRBV4-3 and TRBJ2-1; D unclear. The specimen was whole blood, collected in connection with sensitization to the hapten diphenylcyclopropenone (DPC). The CDR3 region is CASSQASGSKYNEQFF. CDR3 sequence (DNA): TGCGCCAGCAGCCAGGCTTCCGGATCCAAGTACAATGAGCAGTTCTTC.